This T cell receptor (beta chain) was sequenced in a study of CD8+ T cells in alopecia areata. Sequencing relied on a cDNA template that was reverse transcribed from extracted RNA. The repertoire was sequenced with immunoSEQ multiplex PCR; TCRdb's copy has only in-frame clones and lacks some. The profile covers roughly 220,000 clones, with 35% to 40% appearing a single time and about 0.48% taken by the ten largest. In regard to this clone: Its antigen is not identified.

Germline V CDR1 and CDR2: MNHEY, SMNVEV (reference sequence). The CDR3 loop spans 15 amino acids. With 4 bases removed from V and 4 bases from J, the gap between germline ends came to 15 bases. Regarding the study as a whole: A single nonresponder leaves the baseline CD8+ expansion link to response uncertain.

Sample treatment: oral pan-JAK inhibitor, 5-10 mg twice daily. Starting from PBMCs, sorting isolated CD4+ and CD8+ T cells. The sequence derives from a human donor with alopecia areata. This material consisted of CD4+ T cells sorted from blood, taken at approximately week 34, from a patient treated with tofacitinib. This chain joins TRBV27 and TRBJ2-3; D gene uncertain. The CDR3 nucleotides read TGTGCCAGCAGTTCCCCCTTGATCCGCCCAGATACGCAGTATTTT. This codes for CASSSPLIRPDTQYF.